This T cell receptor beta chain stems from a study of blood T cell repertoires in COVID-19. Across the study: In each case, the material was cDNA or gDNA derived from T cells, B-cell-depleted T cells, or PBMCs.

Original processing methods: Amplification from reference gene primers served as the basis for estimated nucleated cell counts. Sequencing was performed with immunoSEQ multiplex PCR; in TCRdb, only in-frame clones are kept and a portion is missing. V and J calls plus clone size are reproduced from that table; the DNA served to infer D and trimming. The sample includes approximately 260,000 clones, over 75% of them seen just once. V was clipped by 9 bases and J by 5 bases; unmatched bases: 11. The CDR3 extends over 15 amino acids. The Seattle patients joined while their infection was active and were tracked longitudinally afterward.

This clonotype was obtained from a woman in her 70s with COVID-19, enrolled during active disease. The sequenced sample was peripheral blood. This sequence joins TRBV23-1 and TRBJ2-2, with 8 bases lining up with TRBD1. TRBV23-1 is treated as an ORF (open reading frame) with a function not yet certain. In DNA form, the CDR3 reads TGCGCCAGGACAGGGGCCATTGGGCCGACCGGGGAGCTGTTTTTT. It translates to CARTGAIGPTGELFF.